This entry is about one TCR beta chain. Its specificity is not known. TCRdb used MiXCR to reprocess the 5' RACE reads, holding one entry per CDR3 protein. The table shows 350,000 to 450,000 distinct CDR3 sequences, with 25% to 30% occurring only once. The sample originates from a study of T-cell memory formation after mild COVID-19. The study, taken as a whole, reports: CD4+ contracting clones were found mainly in CM and EM, and CD8+ ones in EMRA. Within pre-infection memory, some responding clones were found, suggesting cross-reactive memory joined.

The CDR3 contains 14 residues. Trimming removed 0 bases from V and 5 bases from J; junction bases left unmatched: 2. The germline gives CDR1 LGHDT, CDR2 YNNKEL (reference sequence). The chain combines TRBV3-1 with TRBJ2-3; 7 bases match TRBD2. Sequencing was performed on PBMCs or a T cell subset sorted from them (not recorded which). The sequence derives from an adult woman who had mild COVID-19 (a few samples of this study predate the infection). Cell type and time point are not known. Here the CDR3 reads CASSQDWGGDTQYF. The CDR3 nucleotides are TGTGCCAGCAGCCAAGATTGGGGGGGAGATACGCAGTATTTT.